Many counts were recorded for the clone carrying this TCR beta chain. No antigen is known for it. The CDR3 consists of 14 residues. Germline loops: CDR1 MNHEY, CDR2 SVGEGT. V was trimmed by 4 bases and J by 2 bases, leaving 11 bases between them. The sample originates from a study of early T cells in non-severe SARS-CoV-2 infection. Study-wide context: Whole-blood bulk RNA, unsorted, was sequenced, and chains were unpaired. Findings and limits, study-wide: In VDJdb matching, anti-spike CD8 responses were favored while private and CD4 specificities went missing.

Unique molecular identifiers tagged individual cDNA molecules. Via MiXCR, TCRdb re-called the 5' RACE reads, giving one row per CDR3 protein. This sample yields under 50,000 distinct CDR3 sequences, of which 5.6% are seen a single time; about 4.4% belongs to the top ten. The sample consisted of whole blood. This sequence was found in an adult who was a healthcare worker with PCR-confirmed SARS-CoV-2 infection or an uninfected control (not recorded which). The chain couples TRBV6-2 or TRBV6-3 to TRBJ2-5; D remains ambiguous. The CDR3 DNA is TGTGCCAGCAGTTCTTTAGACGCTCAAGAGACCCAGTACTTC. Encoded protein: CASSSLDAQETQYF.